One sample yielded the 22 T cell receptor beta chains listed below, sequenced in a study of T cell changes during pregnancy in multiple sclerosis. TCRdb keeps only in-frame clones here, not all; method: immunoSEQ multiplex PCR. The top ten clones hold around 0.74% of a sample with tens of thousands of clones, 85% to 95% of them seen once. This specimen was CD4+ T cells from peripheral blood mononuclear cells, taken in the third trimester of pregnancy. All receptors come from a female donor with multiple sclerosis, enrolled in a pregnancy study.

The rearrangement links TRBV25-1 to TRBJ1-2; D might be TRBD1 (6 bases). Germline V gene lookup returns CDR1 MGHDK and CDR2 SYGVNS. CDR3 length: 15 amino acids. The germline V and J ends were trimmed by 2 bases and 8 bases, with 18 bases remaining between them. This CDR3 is CASSEGPTGLVGYTF. CDR3 in DNA: TGTGCCAGCAGTGAAGGGCCCACAGGGTTGGTCGGCTACACCTTC.

The V call is TRBV6-4, the J call TRBJ1-5; a weak D match, TRBD1 (5 bases). The V end was cut by 10 bases, the J end by 1 base, with 11 bases between. The CDR3 consists of 13 residues. Germline V gives CDR1 MRHNA, CDR2 SNTAGT. The DNA for the CDR3 is TGTGCCAACCCGGAGGGGAGCAATCAGCCCCAGCATTTT. As protein: CANPEGSNQPQHF.

The J gene is TRBJ2-1, the V gene TRBV7-9; no clear D gene. This CDR3 has 12 amino acids. Germline CDR1 is SEHNR and CDR2 is FQNEAQ (reference sequence). V was clipped by 2 bases and J by 5 bases, with 4 bases between them. Here the CDR3 reads CASSLRDNEQFF. The CDR3 DNA reads TGTGCCAGCAGCTTACGAGACAATGAGCAGTTCTTC.

The rearrangement uses TRBV5-1 and TRBJ2-1, with TRBD1 matching 7 bases. Trimming took 3 bases from V and 3 from J; bases not matched to a gene: 12. Germline CDR1 SGHRS, CDR2 YFSETQ. The CDR3 has 17 amino acids. The CDR3 spells CASSSPRDRVFYNEQFF. The CDR3 DNA reads as TGCGCCAGCAGCTCGCCCCGTGACAGGGTCTTCTACAATGAGCAGTTCTTC. Full variable domain (outside the CDR3, taken from reference TRBV5-1 and TRBJ2-1): KAGVTQTPRYLIKTRGQQVTLSCSPISGHRSVSWYQQTPGQGLQFLFEYFSETQRNKGNFPGRFSGRQFSNSRSEMNVSTLELGDSALYLCASSSPRDRVFYNEQFFGPGTRLTVL.

The rearrangement links TRBV7-9 to TRBJ2-3; D gene unclear. Per the germline V gene, CDR1 is SEHNR and CDR2 is FQNEAQ (reference sequence). The V end lost 3 bases, the J end lost 4 bases, and 2 bases lay between the germline ends. The CDR3 length is 11 residues. The CDR3 reads CASSFADTQYF. The DNA of the CDR3 is TGTGCCAGCAGCTTCGCAGATACGCAGTATTTT.

V usage is TRBV2 and J usage is TRBJ2-3; 11 nucleotides agree with TRBD2. Germline V gene lookup returns CDR1 SNHLY and CDR2 FYNNEI. V shed 3 bases and J 3 bases; nucleotides not matched to a gene: 5. The CDR3 contains 16 residues. DNA of the CDR3: TGTGCCAGCAGTGAGACTAGCGGGGTTAGGACAGATACGCAGTATTTT. Translating gives CASSETSGVRTDTQYF.

This chain connects TRBV20-1 to TRBJ2-5; maybe TRBD2 (6 bases). The germline gives CDR1 DFQATT, CDR2 SNEGSKA (reference sequence). V was pared by 5 bases and J by 5 bases, with 9 bases between. The CDR3 contains 11 residues. The CDR3 loop is CSAAGMETQYF. For the CDR3, the DNA is TGCAGTGCTGCGGGGATGGAGACCCAGTACTTC.

The V call is TRBV11-3, the J call TRBJ2-7; 11 nucleotides agree with TRBD1. V shed 5 bases and J 2 bases; nucleotides not matched to a gene: 2. CDR3 length: 14 residues. Germline lookup yields CDR1 SGHNT and CDR2 YENEEA. The CDR3 region has the DNA TGTGCCAGCAGCCGGACAGGGGGCCCCTACGAGCAGTACTTC. Translated, it gives CASSRTGGPYEQYF.

V usage is TRBV27 and J usage is TRBJ2-3; D gene unclear. V shed 3 bases and J shed 2 bases, with 15 bases lying between them. The CDR3 is made up of 16 amino acids. CDR1 is MNHEY, CDR2 SMNVEV, per germline (reference sequence). The CDR3 here is CASSFLPVAITDTQYF. CDR3 in DNA: TGTGCCAGCAGTTTCCTCCCTGTGGCCATCACAGATACGCAGTATTTT.

The V gene is TRBV6-5, the J gene TRBJ1-2, with D possibly TRBD1 on 5 matching bases. From germline, CDR1 is MNHEY and CDR2 SVGAGI. The CDR3 runs to 14 residues. V was cut by 10 bases and J by 7 bases, with 22 bases left in between. CDR3 region: CATSRAGSSGGYTF. In DNA form, the CDR3 reads TGTGCCACTTCTAGGGCAGGGTCATCGGGTGGCTACACCTTC.

CDR3 nucleotides: TGTGCCAGCAGTGGAAGACTAGCGGGGACAGATACGCAGTATTTT. It codes for CASSGRLAGTDTQYF. The J gene is TRBJ2-3, the V gene TRBV25-1; 11 bases line up with TRBD2. CDR3 length: 15 residues. Germline V gives CDR1 MGHDK, CDR2 SYGVNS. V shed 4 bases and J 3 bases; nucleotides not matched to a gene: 3.

The chain recombines TRBV7-2 with TRBJ1-5; 7 nucleotides line up with TRBD1. In germline, CDR1 is SGHTA, CDR2 FQGNSA. The CDR3 spans 15 residues. V was clipped by 5 bases and J by 2 bases; unmatched bases: 6. This CDR3 is CASSPQGGGNQPQHF. CDR3 in DNA: TGTGCCAGCAGCCCCCAGGGGGGAGGCAATCAGCCCCAGCATTTT.

The J gene is TRBJ2-7, the V gene TRBV7-9; D gene ambiguous. The CDR3 consists of 16 residues. Germline-derived CDR1 and CDR2 are SEHNR and FQNEAQ (reference sequence). V was shortened by 0 bases and J by 4 bases, with 16 bases between the two germline ends. The CDR3 DNA reads as TGTGCCAGCAGCTTAGCCGCCAATCCTACAGTTTACGAGCAGTACTTC. Encoded protein: CASSLAANPTVYEQYF.

The genes are TRBV7-3 and TRBJ1-2; 7 bases line up with TRBD1. This CDR3 is 13 amino acids long. V lost 2 bases and J lost 7; bases outside the gene matches: 4. Looked up from germline, CDR1 is SGHTA and CDR2 is FQGTGA. The chain's CDR3 is CASSLPGGIGYTF. The CDR3 nucleotides are TGTGCCAGCAGCTTACCAGGGGGAATTGGCTACACCTTC.

This chain uses TRBV18 with TRBJ1-1, with a tentative D call TRBD1 (5 bases). The CDR3 runs to 13 residues. Germline V gene sequence: CDR1 KGHSH, CDR2 LQKENI. Trimming took 1 base from V and 4 from J, leaving 7 bases between them. The CDR3: CASSPQGFTEAFF. The CDR3 DNA follows: TGTGCCAGCTCACCACAGGGGTTCACTGAAGCTTTCTTT.

The chain recombines TRBV5-4 with TRBJ2-7, with TRBD1 as a possible D gene (6 bases). V dropped 6 bases and J dropped 2 bases, with 24 bases sitting between them. Germline CDR1 reads SGHNT; CDR2 reads YYREEE (reference sequence). This CDR3 has 17 residues. The CDR3 spells CASKIPRDKISTYEQYF. The CDR3 DNA follows: TGTGCCAGCAAAATCCCCCGGGACAAGATATCCACCTACGAGCAGTACTTC.

The genes are TRBV2 and TRBJ2-3; D possibly corresponds to TRBD2 (5 bases). CDR1 SNHLY and CDR2 FYNNEI come from the germline V gene. Trimming removed 6 bases at V and 0 bases at J, with 10 bases between. The CDR3 has 14 amino acids. CDR3 sequence: CASRAALSTDTQYF. In nucleotides, the CDR3 is TGTGCCAGCAGAGCGGCCCTAAGCACAGATACGCAGTATTTT.

The chain has TRBV6-5 and TRBJ1-4; 7 bases fit TRBD1. Trimming at V came to 7 bases and at J to 6 bases, leaving 2 bases not matched to a gene. The CDR3 sequence is 12 residues long. In germline, CDR1 is MNHEY, CDR2 SVGAGI. DNA for the CDR3: TGTGCCAGCACCACAGGGGATGAAAAACTGTTTTTT. Residues: CASTTGDEKLFF.

This rearrangement joins TRBV13 to TRBJ2-2; D is unclear. V was shortened by 8 bases and J by 5 bases, with 6 bases between the two germline ends. The CDR3 is 11 residues long. Germline assignment: CDR1 PRHDT and CDR2 FYEKMQ (reference sequence). The CDR3 loop is CASRATGELFF. Here the CDR3 DNA reads TGTGCCAGCCGAGCTACCGGGGAGCTGTTTTTT.

CDR3 DNA sequence: TGTGCCAGCAGCCCCCAACCTGGGGGGGTACGGGAGACCCAGTACTTC. It codes for CASSPQPGGVRETQYF. J is TRBJ2-5 and V is TRBV7-3, with 7 bases matching TRBD2. Germline V CDR1 and CDR2: SGHTA, FQGTGA. The CDR3 is made up of 16 amino acids. Trimming at V came to 5 bases and at J to 5 bases, leaving 14 bases not matched to a gene.

The V gene is TRBV6-5, the J gene TRBJ1-4, with D maybe TRBD1 (5 bases). Germline CDR1 is MNHEY and CDR2 is SVGAGI. The CDR3 runs 14 residues. Trimming cost V 8 bases and J 7 bases, with 17 bases left between them. The CDR3 loop is CASSAVGGGEKLFF. The CDR3 DNA reads as TGTGCCAGCTCCGCCGTGGGGGGTGGTGAAAAACTGTTTTTT.

This chain connects TRBV13 to TRBJ2-7; 7 bases agree with TRBD2. J was trimmed by 12 bases and V by 0 bases; bases with no gene match: 11. Germline V CDR1 and CDR2: PRHDT, FYEKMQ (reference sequence). The CDR3 length is 14 residues. The CDR3 region has the DNA TGTGCCAGCAGCTTAGGAGGCGGGCTAGCGGTAAGGTACTTC. Translation: CASSLGGGLAVRYF.